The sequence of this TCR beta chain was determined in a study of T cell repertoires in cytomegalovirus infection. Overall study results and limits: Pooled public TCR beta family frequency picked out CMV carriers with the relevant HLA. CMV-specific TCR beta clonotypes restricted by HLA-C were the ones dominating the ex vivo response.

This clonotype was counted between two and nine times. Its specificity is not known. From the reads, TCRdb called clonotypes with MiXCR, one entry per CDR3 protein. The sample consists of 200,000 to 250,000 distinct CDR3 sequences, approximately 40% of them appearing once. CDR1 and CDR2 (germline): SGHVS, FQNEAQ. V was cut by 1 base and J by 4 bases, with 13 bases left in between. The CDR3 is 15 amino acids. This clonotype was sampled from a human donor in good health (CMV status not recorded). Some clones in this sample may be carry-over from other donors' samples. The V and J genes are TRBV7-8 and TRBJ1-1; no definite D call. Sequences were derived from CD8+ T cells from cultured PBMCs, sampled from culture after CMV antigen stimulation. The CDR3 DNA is TGTGCCAGCAGCTTAGATAGGGTCCGGGGCACTGAAGCTTTCTTT. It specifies CASSLDRVRGTEAFF.